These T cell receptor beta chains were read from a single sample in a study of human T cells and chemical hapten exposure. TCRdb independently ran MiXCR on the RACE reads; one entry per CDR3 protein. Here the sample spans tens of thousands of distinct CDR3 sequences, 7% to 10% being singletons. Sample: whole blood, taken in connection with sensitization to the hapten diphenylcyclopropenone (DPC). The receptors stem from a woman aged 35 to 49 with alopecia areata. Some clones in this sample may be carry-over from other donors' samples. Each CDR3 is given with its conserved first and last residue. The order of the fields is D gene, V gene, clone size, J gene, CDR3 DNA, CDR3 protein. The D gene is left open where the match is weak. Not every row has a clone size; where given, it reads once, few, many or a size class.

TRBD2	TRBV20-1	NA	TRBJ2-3	TGCAGTGCAAGCACGGCGGGGGGGGCCTTCCCAGATACGCAGTATTTT	CSASTAGGAFPDTQYF
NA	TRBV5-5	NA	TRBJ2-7	TGTGCCAGCTTTCATCGGCCGGTAGCGACTGGTACCTCCTACGAGCAGTACTTC	CASFHRPVATGTSYEQYF
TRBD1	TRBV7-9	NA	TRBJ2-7	TGTGCCAGCAGCTCACAGGGGTACGAGCAGTACTTC	CASSSQGYEQYF
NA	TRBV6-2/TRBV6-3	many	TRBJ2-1	TGTGCCAGCGGCCCCATCGGGGGCGGGCGTTACAATGAGCAGTTCTTC	CASGPIGGGRYNEQFF
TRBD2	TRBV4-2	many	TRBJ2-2	TGTGCCAGCAGCCAAGAGGGACTAGCCGGCGGGGAGCTGTTTTTT	CASSQEGLAGGELFF
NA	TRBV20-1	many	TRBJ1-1	TGCAGTGCTGGGCGAGGCGCTGAAGCTTTCTTT	CSAGRGAEAFF
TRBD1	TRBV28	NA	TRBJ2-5	TGTGCCAGCAGTCTATTACAGGGGGCGCAAGGGACCCAGTACTTC	CASSLLQGAQGTQYF
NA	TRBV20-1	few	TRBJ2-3	TGCAGTGCTACAATACAAGATACGCAGTATTTT	CSATIQDTQYF
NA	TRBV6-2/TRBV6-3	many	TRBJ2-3	TGTGCCAGCAGTTTACGGCAGGAGGCGGATACGCAGTATTTT	CASSLRQEADTQYF
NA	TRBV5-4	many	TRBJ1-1	TGTGCCAGCAGCTTGGGCAGACAGGCGAACACTGAAGCTTTCTTT	CASSLGRQANTEAFF
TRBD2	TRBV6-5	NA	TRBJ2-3	TGTGCCAGCGGGCGGGGGAGCACAGATACGCAGTATTTT	CASGRGSTDTQYF